Presented here are 20 T cell receptor beta chains from one specimen sequenced in a study of cytotoxic CD8 clonotypes in ibrutinib-treated CLL. Clones were sequenced by immunoSEQ multiplex PCR, and TCRdb holds only the in-frame ones, with some missing. Of almost 85,000 clones detected, 85% to 90% appear once; the ten largest clones hold around 5%. This material consisted of PBMCs, taken before ibrutinib treatment. These receptors originate from a human donor with chronic lymphocytic leukemia.

The gene calls are TRBV18 and TRBJ2-7; no reliable D call. Germline CDR1 is KGHSH and CDR2 is LQKENI. CDR3 length equals 13 residues. The V end lost 3 bases, the J end lost 5 bases, and 11 bases lay between the germline ends. CDR3 sequence: CASSPTVYDEQYF. In DNA, the CDR3 is TGTGCCAGCTCACCCACAGTTTATGACGAGCAGTACTTC.

The chain links TRBV4-1 to TRBJ2-7; perhaps TRBD2 as D (6 bases). CDR3 length equals 14 residues. V gave up 4 bases and J gave up 3 bases, with 13 bases separating them. The germline CDR1 and CDR2 sequences are MGHRA and YSYEKL. This CDR3 reads CASSLRRDGYEQYF. CDR3 sequence (DNA): TGCGCCAGCAGCCTGAGGAGGGACGGCTACGAGCAGTACTTC.

This clone was counted a few times. The V call is TRBV4-1, the J call TRBJ2-7; possibly TRBD1 for D (6 bases). The ends were cut back, 3 bases at V and 5 bases at J, with 14 bases in the middle. Germline CDR1 is MGHRA and CDR2 is YSYEKL. The length of the CDR3 is 14 residues. The CDR3 reads CASSHLQGSHEQYF. For the CDR3, the DNA is TGCGCCAGCAGCCATCTACAGGGTTCCCACGAGCAGTACTTC.

The gene calls are TRBV28 and TRBJ2-7; 8 bases line up with TRBD1. The CDR3 loop spans 15 amino acids. V shed 5 bases, J shed 12 bases, and the junction held 18 bases outside the gene matches. Germline assignment: CDR1 MDHEN and CDR2 SYDVKM. CDR3: CASSDGQGGIFERYF. CDR3 DNA sequence: TGTGCCAGCAGTGATGGACAGGGTGGGATTTTTGAACGGTACTTC.

The chain couples TRBV5-1 to TRBJ2-1; 7 nucleotides align to TRBD2. Trimming removed 2 bases from V and 7 bases from J; junction bases left unmatched: 12. The CDR3 covers 16 residues. Germline CDR1 and CDR2: SGHRS and YFSETQ. The CDR3 spells CASSFAAGELSNEQFF. The CDR3 DNA sequence: TGCGCCAGCAGCTTCGCGGCGGGAGAATTGAGTAATGAGCAGTTCTTC.

This clone has just one count. This chain uses TRBV19 with TRBJ1-5; D is perhaps TRBD1 (6 bases). The CDR3 is 17 amino acids. Trimming shortened V by 5 bases and J by 0 bases, and 17 bases separated the two germline ends. Germline CDR1 is LNHDA and CDR2 is SQIVND (reference sequence). The CDR3 is CASSWDLGGYSNQPQHF. The CDR3 bases are TGTGCCAGTAGTTGGGATCTAGGGGGTTATAGCAATCAGCCCCAGCATTTT.

The CDR3 loop reads CASSLDGSGTSGRVNEQFF. CDR3 nucleotide sequence: TGTGCCAGCAGCTTAGATGGATCCGGGACTAGCGGGAGAGTAAATGAGCAGTTCTTC. This rearrangement joins TRBV11-3 to TRBJ2-1; TRBD2 agrees at 14 bases. Germline-derived CDR1 and CDR2 are SGHNT and YENEEA. V lost 0 bases to trimming and J lost 7 bases; unmatched junction nucleotides: 11. This CDR3 contains 19 residues.

The chain uses TRBV2 and TRBJ1-5; D unclear. The CDR3 totals 14 residues. Per the germline V gene, CDR1 is SNHLY and CDR2 is FYNNEI. V dropped 3 bases and J dropped 2 bases, with 8 bases sitting between them. The CDR3 sequence: CASSDRQGNQPQHF. The DNA of the CDR3 is TGTGCCAGCAGTGACCGGCAGGGCAATCAGCCCCAGCATTTT.

This chain links TRBV27 with TRBJ2-5; D not certain. The CDR3 totals 15 residues. Germline CDR1 reads MNHEY; CDR2 reads SMNVEV (reference sequence). The V and J ends lost 3 bases and 3 bases respectively, with 14 bases between them. The CDR3 region is CASSFFGGRKETQYF. CDR3 coding DNA: TGTGCCAGCAGTTTTTTCGGTGGCAGAAAAGAGACCCAGTACTTC.

This clone was counted a single time. CDR3 coding DNA: TGTGCCAGCAGCCAAGATAGTATCCGGGCTAGCGGGAAAGAGACCCAGTACTTC. The encoded protein is CASSQDSIRASGKETQYF. The chain combines TRBV4-2 with TRBJ2-5; 9 bases fit TRBD2. This CDR3 region has 18 residues. V shed 0 bases and J 3 bases; nucleotides not matched to a gene: 11. CDR1 is LGHNA and CDR2 is YNFKEQ in the germline V gene.

The V call is TRBV5-4, the J call TRBJ2-5; D remains ambiguous. The CDR3 runs to 13 residues. The germline V gene encodes CDR1 SGHNT and CDR2 YYREEE (reference sequence). V lost 1 base and J 1 base, leaving 5 bases between the germline ends. In nucleotides, the CDR3 is TGTGCCAGCAGCTTGTACACCCAAGAGACCCAGTACTTC. It codes for CASSLYTQETQYF.

DNA of the CDR3: TGCGCCAGCAGCCCCGCCGGGACTAGCGGGAGGTATGAGCAGTTCTTC. Protein: CASSPAGTSGRYEQFF. The rearrangement uses TRBV5-1 and TRBJ2-1, with 15 bases fitting TRBD2. Germline trimming cut 4 bases from V and 8 bases from J; bases unmatched to any gene: 7. Germline V lookup: CDR1 SGHRS, CDR2 YFSETQ. This CDR3 contains 16 residues.

This clone was observed a few times. The rearrangement links TRBV29-1 to TRBJ1-2; D is uncertain. V was cut by 1 base and J by 2 bases, with 5 bases left in between. CDR3 length equals 12 residues. CDR1 SQVTM and CDR2 ANQGSEA come from the germline V gene. Here the CDR3 reads CSVEGQNYGYTF. CDR3 nucleotide sequence: TGCAGCGTTGAAGGGCAGAACTATGGCTACACCTTC.

This clone is labeled medium-sized. This chain joins TRBV4-1 and TRBJ2-4, with 14 nucleotides matching TRBD2. The V segment lost 0 bases and the J segment 0 bases; nucleotides outside the gene matches: 4. The CDR3 loop spans 19 amino acids. Looked up from germline, CDR1 is MGHRA and CDR2 is YSYEKL. In nucleotides, the CDR3 is TGCGCCAGCAGCCAAGAGGGGACTAGCGGGAGTGTAGCCAAAAACATTCAGTACTTC. Its translation is CASSQEGTSGSVAKNIQYF.

The J gene is TRBJ1-1, the V gene TRBV19; D unresolved. The CDR3 is 16 residues long. Trimming shortened V by 4 bases and J by 3 bases, and 18 bases separated the two germline ends. Germline CDR1 LNHDA, CDR2 SQIVND (reference sequence). The CDR3 reads CASSTVFSYSDTEAFF. CDR3 coding DNA: TGTGCCAGTAGTACTGTGTTCAGCTATAGTGACACTGAAGCTTTCTTT.

This clone was counted a few times. V gene TRBV2 combines with J gene TRBJ2-7, with 11 bases fitting TRBD2. Losses at the gene ends were 7 bases for V and 3 bases for J; bases not matched to a gene: 5. There are 14 residues in the CDR3. Germline lookup yields CDR1 SNHLY and CDR2 FYNNEI. This CDR3 is CASNRLAGLYEQYF. The CDR3 nucleotides read TGTGCCAGCAATAGACTAGCGGGACTCTACGAGCAGTACTTC.

This chain uses TRBV7-9 with TRBJ2-3, with 7 bases lining up with TRBD1. With 1 base clipped from V and 4 bases from J, the junction kept 11 bases outside the gene matches. Germline CDR1 and CDR2: SEHNR and FQNEAQ (reference sequence). The CDR3 spans 17 residues. The CDR3 region has the DNA TGTGCCAGCAGCTTAGTGCTTCCGACAGGGTTCGCAGATACGCAGTATTTT. It codes for CASSLVLPTGFADTQYF.

The chain is built from TRBV7-6 and TRBJ2-7; tentatively, D is TRBD2 (7 bases). The germline V gene has CDR1 SGHVS and CDR2 FNYEAQ. V lost 3 bases and J 7 bases, leaving 13 bases between the germline ends. The CDR3 has 13 amino acids. Written as DNA, the CDR3 is TGTGCCAGCAGCTTCGGGGGGCGTCGAGAGCAGTACTTC. Translation gives CASSFGGRREQYF.

This chain uses TRBV7-3 with TRBJ1-2; TRBD1 matches 8 bases. CDR3 length: 14 residues. V lost 0 bases to trimming and J lost 8 bases; unmatched junction nucleotides: 5. Looked up from germline, CDR1 is SGHTA and CDR2 is FQGTGA. The CDR3 is CASSLTGQGGGYTF. The CDR3 DNA reads as TGTGCCAGCAGCTTAACAGGACAGGGAGGCGGCTACACCTTC. The variable domain in full, with the rest retrieved from reference TRBV7-3 and TRBJ1-2, is GAGVSQTPSNKVTEKGKYVELRCDPISGHTALYWYRQSLGQGPEFLIYFQGTGAADDSGLPNDRFFAVRPEGSVSTLKIQRTERGDSAVYLCASSLTGQGGGYTFGSGTRLTVV.

This chain connects TRBV4-1 to TRBJ2-7; 10 bases are a match to TRBD1. Germline CDR1 MGHRA, CDR2 YSYEKL. Losses at the gene ends were 0 bases for V and 3 bases for J; bases not matched to a gene: 11. The CDR3 loop spans 18 amino acids. CDR3 region: CASSQEGIDRGPFYEQYF. DNA for the CDR3: TGCGCCAGCAGCCAAGAGGGGATAGACAGGGGGCCCTTCTACGAGCAGTACTTC.